This TCR beta chain was sequenced in a study of blood T cell repertoires in COVID-19. Study as a whole: Whether acute or convalescent, the COVID-19 samples came from the United States, Italy and Spain. T cells, B-cell-depleted T cells, or PBMCs provided the cDNA or gDNA that served as material.

As handled by the study authors: The assay estimated nucleated cells by amplifying reference gene primers. Some clones are missing from TCRdb's copy, which holds only in-frame ones; the method was immunoSEQ multiplex PCR. V and J calls and clone size are as listed in that table; D and trimming were resolved from the DNA. Among about 200,000 clones, roughly 80% were seen once, and the ten largest hold around 5%. As concerns this clone: This specimen includes other DNA sequences encoding the same CDR3.

The source of this sequence is a human donor in a cohort sampled during active COVID-19. Sequenced input: peripheral blood.

The CDR3 protein is CASSLMTGSSYEQYF. The CDR3 DNA is TGTGCCAGCAGTTTAATGACAGGGAGCTCCTACGAGCAGTACTTC. The rearrangement joins TRBV27 to TRBJ2-7, with 7 positions matching TRBD1. Germline V gene lookup returns CDR1 MNHEY and CDR2 SMNVEV (reference sequence). The CDR3 is 15 amino acids. The junction had 4 bases not matched to a gene; V was cut back by 2 bases and J by 0 bases.